The clone carrying this TCR beta chain has more than one count but fewer than ten. No antigen is known for it. All donors participated as healthy donors of bone marrow. Germline CDR1 reads GTSNPN; CDR2 reads SVGIG (reference sequence). The CDR3 extends over 13 amino acids. Trimming removed 0 bases at V and 7 bases at J, with 9 bases between. This entry comes from a study of cytomegalovirus exposure and HLA in healthy donors. Regarding the study as a whole: With DRB1 most and HLA-C fewest, TCR association rates differed between HLA loci in a later analysis. A later analysis reported that several of the most significant clusters appeared to be linked to common viral pathogens, among them Epstein-Barr virus. CMV serostatus stood as the only immune exposure information on hand.

PCR employed 60 Vbeta and 13 Jbeta primers. TCRdb keeps only in-frame clones here, not all; method: immunoSEQ multiplex PCR. This table holds 100,000 to 130,000 clones, approximately 79% found once. This chain links TRBV30 with TRBJ1-4, with D uncertain. The receptor comes from a woman between 35 and 50 years old in good health and CMV-seropositive. Specimen: PBMCs. The CDR3 DNA is TGTGCCTGGAGTGTAAAAGAACTTGAAAAACTGTTTTTT. It encodes CAWSVKELEKLFF.